These 16 T cell receptor beta chains originate from one sample sequenced in a study of early T cells in non-severe SARS-CoV-2 infection. A single record per CDR3 protein comes from TCRdb applying MiXCR to the 5' RACE reads. The table includes some 50,000 distinct CDR3 sequences, about 4% detected once. The sample comprised whole blood. Every receptor here comes from an adult who was a healthcare worker with PCR-confirmed SARS-CoV-2 infection or an uninfected control (not recorded which).

This clonotype was counted a few times. The chain has TRBV30 and TRBJ1-6; the D is unclear. The CDR3 has 14 residues. V gave up 1 base and J gave up 8 bases, with 12 bases separating them. Germline V gives CDR1 GTSNPN, CDR2 SVGIG (reference sequence). CDR3: CAWSGGREDSPLHF. The CDR3 DNA reads TGTGCCTGGAGTGGCGGACGTGAGGATTCACCCCTCCACTTT.

This clonotype was counted at least ten times. The V and J genes are TRBV12-3 or TRBV12-4 and TRBJ1-1; no clear D. The CDR3 extends over 13 amino acids. The V and J ends lost 0 bases and 3 bases respectively, with 5 bases between them. CDR3 residues: CASSLASDTEAFF. The CDR3, as DNA: TGTGCCAGCAGTTTAGCGTCGGACACTGAAGCTTTCTTT.

The genes are TRBV3-1 and TRBJ1-6, with 7 bases aligning to TRBD1. Looked up from germline, CDR1 is LGHDT and CDR2 is YNNKEL (reference sequence). CDR3 length equals 14 residues. With 3 bases clipped from V and 8 bases from J, the junction kept 4 bases outside the gene matches. CDR3 protein: CASSHGTDYSPLHF. CDR3 nucleotide sequence: TGTGCCAGCAGCCACGGGACAGACTATTCACCCCTCCACTTT.

This clonotype has a count of ten or more. J is TRBJ1-1 and V is TRBV2; tentative D call: TRBD1 (6 bases). V was cut by 4 bases and J by 1 base, with 10 bases left in between. CDR3 length equals 14 residues. Germline assignment: CDR1 SNHLY and CDR2 FYNNEI. The CDR3 reads CASSAWGRNTEAFF. The CDR3 DNA reads as TGTGCCAGCAGTGCGTGGGGGCGGAACACTGAAGCTTTCTTT.

Many counts were recorded for this clonotype. V usage is TRBV11-3 and J usage is TRBJ2-2; D is possibly TRBD1 (5 bases). The CDR3 sequence is 19 residues long. CDR1 is SGHNT and CDR2 is YENEEA in the germline V gene. With 0 bases removed from V and 3 bases from J, the gap between germline ends came to 20 bases. The CDR3 DNA is TGTGCCAGCAGCTTAGATCGGAGCGTTCAGGGCGGTGACACCGGGGAGCTGTTTTTT. It encodes CASSLDRSVQGGDTGELFF.

This clonotype was recorded at least ten times. This rearrangement joins TRBV12-3 or TRBV12-4 to TRBJ1-6, with TRBD1 identical over 10 bases. CDR3 length: 15 residues. Trimming cost V 5 bases and J 7 bases; bases outside gene matches: 5. The CDR3 here is CASSPRTGGNSPLHF. DNA of the CDR3: TGTGCCAGCAGTCCGAGGACAGGGGGAAATTCACCCCTCCACTTT.

This clonotype came up a few times. The V and J genes are TRBV4-2 and TRBJ2-2; tentatively, D is TRBD2 (5 bases). Germline V gene lookup returns CDR1 LGHNA and CDR2 YNFKEQ. V lost 4 bases to trimming and J lost 6 bases, with 24 bases between them. This CDR3 is built from 18 residues. The CDR3 here is CASSRAQVIGRAPGELFF. In DNA, the CDR3 is TGTGCCAGCAGCCGGGCTCAAGTAATAGGGAGAGCCCCCGGGGAGCTGTTTTTT.

This clonotype was seen many times. The CDR3 here is CAAGTPEETQYF. The CDR3 coding sequence is TGTGCCGCCGGGACACCGGAGGAGACCCAGTACTTC. The chain recombines TRBV19 with TRBJ2-5, with D possibly being TRBD1 (6 bases). The CDR3 spans 12 residues. Germline lookup yields CDR1 LNHDA and CDR2 SQIVND (reference sequence). Trimming took off 11 bases at V and 5 bases at J, with 15 bases between the two ends. Full variable domain (rest looked up from reference TRBV19 and TRBJ2-5): DGGITQSPKYLFRKEGQNVTLSCEQNLNHDAMYWYRQDPGQGLRLIYYSQIVNDFQKGDIAEGYSVSREKKESFPLTVTSAQKNPTAFYLCAAGTPEETQYFGPGTRLLVL.

Remarks on this clonotype: No conserved phenylalanine or tryptophan ends this CDR3, so it is likely a read error. The chain recombines TRBV5-1 with TRBJ2-3, with D tentatively TRBD2 (5 bases). V shed 6 bases and J shed 0 bases, with 11 bases lying between them. The V gene's germline CDR1 is SGHRS and CDR2 YFSETQ. The length of the CDR3 is 14 residues. CDR3 coding DNA: TGCGCCAGCACCCTGTCGGGAAGCACAGATACGCAGTATATT. It specifies CASTLSGSTDTQYI.

This clonotype was counted at least ten times. V is TRBV6-6 and J is TRBJ1-5; D possibly corresponds to TRBD1 (5 bases). This CDR3 is built from 14 residues. Per germline, CDR1 MNHNY and CDR2 SVGAGI (reference sequence). V lost 0 bases and J 7 bases, leaving 10 bases between the germline ends. The CDR3 sequence is CASSYSTGRQPQHF. CDR3 nucleotide sequence: TGTGCCAGCAGTTACTCGACGGGGCGGCAGCCCCAGCATTTT.

This clonotype was detected many times. The chain recombines TRBV24-1 with TRBJ2-1; TRBD1 is a possible D gene (6 bases). The CDR3 is 16 amino acids. V dropped 2 bases and J dropped 1 base, with 11 bases sitting between them. Germline CDR1 is KGHDR and CDR2 is SFDVKD. CDR3 loop: CATSDSQGTSYNEQFF. CDR3 DNA: TGTGCCACCAGTGATTCACAGGGAACGTCCTACAATGAGCAGTTCTTC.

This clonotype was detected many times. This chain joins TRBV12-3 or TRBV12-4 and TRBJ2-1; TRBD2 matches 9 bases. V lost 4 bases and J lost 13; bases outside the gene matches: 8. The CDR3 is made up of 13 amino acids. For the CDR3, the DNA is TGTGCCAGCAGTTCCTTAGCGGGAGTCGTTCAGTTCTTC. Translation: CASSSLAGVVQFF.

This clonotype was counted only a few times. The rearrangement uses TRBV6-2 or TRBV6-3 and TRBJ1-5; weak D call: TRBD1 (5 bases). The V gene lost 6 bases and the J gene lost 7 bases, with 16 bases spanning the gap. CDR3 size: 14 residues. The germline gives CDR1 MNHEY, CDR2 SVGEGT. The CDR3 spells CASSSGGGGQPQHF. For the CDR3, the DNA is TGTGCCAGCAGCTCCGGGGGTGGAGGACAGCCCCAGCATTTT.

This clonotype was counted ten times or more. The gene calls are TRBV19 and TRBJ2-3; the D is unclear. Germline-derived CDR1 and CDR2 are LNHDA and SQIVND (reference sequence). This CDR3 comprises 15 residues. V gave up 5 bases and J gave up 2 bases, with 14 bases separating them. DNA for the CDR3: TGTGCCAGTAGTCCCGTGAAGGGAAACACAGATACGCAGTATTTT. Translating it yields CASSPVKGNTDTQYF.

This clonotype appeared many times. The chain is built from TRBV9 and TRBJ2-7; no reliable D call. With 0 bases removed from V and 4 bases from J, the gap between germline ends came to 8 bases. Germline V lookup: CDR1 SGDLS, CDR2 YYNGEE. The CDR3 length is 13 residues. The CDR3, as DNA: TGTGCCAGCAGCGTAGCGCCGCAATACGAGCAGTACTTC. Protein: CASSVAPQYEQYF.

This clonotype was found many times. The chain links TRBV7-9 to TRBJ2-1; D may be TRBD2 (5 bases). CDR3 size: 15 residues. In germline, CDR1 is SEHNR, CDR2 FQNEAQ (reference sequence). V dropped 5 bases and J dropped 2 bases, with 13 bases sitting between them. For the CDR3, the DNA is TGTGCCAGCAGCCGAGGACTTCACCCCTACAATGAGCAGTTCTTC. This sequence encodes CASSRGLHPYNEQFF.